A single sample is the source of the 9 T cell receptor beta chains below, sequenced in a study of blood T cell repertoires in COVID-19. Data came from immunoSEQ multiplex PCR; TCRdb stores just in-frame clones and leaves some out. The repertoire includes some 98,000 clones, 70% to 85% of them detected once, and 9.5% to 13% sits in the top ten. Material: peripheral blood. Receptors were obtained from an older man with active or convalescent COVID-19.

The table lists this clone with a few counts. This chain connects TRBV6-1 to TRBJ1-4; a weak D match, TRBD1 (5 bases). Trimming removed 2 bases at V and 7 bases at J, with 11 bases between. From germline, CDR1 is MNHNS and CDR2 SASEGT. There are 14 residues in the CDR3. The DNA for the CDR3 is TGTGCCAGCAGTGAACAGGGAAGGTTTGAAAAACTGTTTTTT. This codes for CASSEQGRFEKLFF.

This clone was counted a few times. Other DNA sequences in the sample encode the same CDR3. This chain's CDR3 is CSVATGVGQPQHF. The DNA for the CDR3 is TGCAGCGTTGCGACAGGGGTCGGACAGCCCCAGCATTTT. The gene calls are TRBV29-1 and TRBJ1-5; 8 positions agree with TRBD1. J gave up 7 bases and V 4 bases, and 6 bases lay outside the gene matches. Germline V gene data show CDR1 as SQVTM and CDR2 as ANQGSEA. This CDR3 comprises 13 residues.

The genes are TRBV7-2 and TRBJ2-4, with D possibly TRBD2 on 6 matching bases. CDR1 is SGHTA and CDR2 is FQGNSA in the germline V gene. Deletions cut 11 bases from V and 5 bases from J, with 16 bases between. The CDR3 has 13 amino acids. In DNA, the CDR3 is TGTGCCTGTGAGGAGCGGGCAGAAAACATTCAGTACTTC. Translating it yields CACEERAENIQYF.

This chain uses TRBV5-1 with TRBJ2-5; possible D gene TRBD1, 5 bases. In germline, CDR1 is SGHRS, CDR2 YFSETQ. Trimming took off 0 bases at V and 0 bases at J, with 9 bases between the two ends. This CDR3 has 15 amino acids. This chain's CDR3 is CASSLGAGYQETQYF. The CDR3 DNA is TGCGCCAGCAGCTTGGGGGCAGGGTACCAAGAGACCCAGTACTTC.

The chain links TRBV4-3 to TRBJ2-2, with 8 bases identical to TRBD2. The V gene's germline CDR1 is LGHNA and CDR2 YSLEER. CDR3 length: 15 amino acids. The trim removed 4 bases at V and 5 bases at J, leaving 6 bases unmatched. The CDR3 sequence is CASSRRTSFTGELFF. The CDR3 bases are TGCGCCAGCAGCCGTCGGACTAGCTTTACCGGGGAGCTGTTTTTT.

This chain connects TRBV29-1 to TRBJ2-2, with D maybe TRBD1 (5 bases). V was cut by 2 bases and J by 4 bases, with 8 bases left in between. The CDR3 is made up of 13 amino acids. The germline gives CDR1 SQVTM, CDR2 ANQGSEA. Here the CDR3 DNA reads TGCAGCGTTGAATCCAGGGCCACCGGGGAGCTGTTTTTT. It yields the protein CSVESRATGELFF.

The CDR3 coding sequence is TGTGCCAGCAGCCTCTCTCCCGCGGGGACAGGGAGGGATTCACCCCTCCACTTT. This translates into CASSLSPAGTGRDSPLHF. The chain joins TRBV11-2 to TRBJ1-6; 9 positions match TRBD1. Germline V gene data show CDR1 as SGHAT and CDR2 as FQNNGV. The CDR3 contains 18 residues. V lost 5 bases, J lost 8 bases, and 16 bases stayed unmatched.

This clone appeared once. V and J are TRBV3-1 (or the pseudogene TRBV3-2) and TRBJ2-7; 9 nucleotides align to TRBD2. The CDR3 is 15 residues long. CDR1 and CDR2 from the germline V gene are LGHDT and YNNKEL (reference sequence). The V and J ends lost 4 bases and 2 bases, in that order; junction bases with no gene match: 6. The CDR3 loop reads CASSPGLAGTYEQYF. The CDR3 DNA reads TGTGCCAGCAGCCCTGGGCTAGCGGGGACCTACGAGCAGTACTTC.

The chain has TRBV2 and TRBJ2-5; D gene uncertain. CDR3 length: 12 amino acids. CDR1 and CDR2 (germline): SNHLY, FYNNEI. V was trimmed by 7 bases and J by 0 bases, leaving 6 bases between them. The CDR3: CASTRYQETQYF. The CDR3 DNA sequence: TGTGCCAGCACCAGGTACCAAGAGACCCAGTACTTC.